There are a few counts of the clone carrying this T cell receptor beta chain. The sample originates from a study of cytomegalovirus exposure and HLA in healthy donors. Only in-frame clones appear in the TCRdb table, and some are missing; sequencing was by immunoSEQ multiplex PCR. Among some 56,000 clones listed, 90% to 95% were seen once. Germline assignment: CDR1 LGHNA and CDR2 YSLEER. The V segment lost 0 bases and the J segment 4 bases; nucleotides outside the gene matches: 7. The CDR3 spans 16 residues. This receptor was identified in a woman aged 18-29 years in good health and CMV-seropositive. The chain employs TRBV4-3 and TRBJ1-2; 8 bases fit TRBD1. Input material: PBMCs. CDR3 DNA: TGCGCCAGCAGCCAAGACCGGACAGGGAGACCCTATGGCTACACCTTC. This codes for CASSQDRTGRPYGYTF.